This TCR beta chain was recorded in a study of blood T cell repertoires in COVID-19. Study background: The analysed material was cDNA or gDNA that came from T cells, B-cell-depleted T cells, or PBMCs.

This clone was found a few times. This CDR3 has 13 residues. Germline V gives CDR1 SGHTA, CDR2 FQGNSA. The V end lost 5 bases, the J end lost 4 bases, and 9 bases lay between the germline ends. Authors' methods: Counts of nucleated cells, estimated from reference gene primer amplification, were obtained. Clones were sequenced by immunoSEQ multiplex PCR, and TCRdb holds only the in-frame ones, with some missing. V and J calls and clone size are copied from that table; D and trimming were computed from the DNA. The sample yields some 40,000 clones, around 80% seen once. Specimen: peripheral blood. The receptor was derived from an elderly man with active or convalescent COVID-19. The chain is built from TRBV7-2 and TRBJ1-3, with D uncertain. This CDR3 reads CASSAGPGNTIYF. In DNA, the CDR3 is TGTGCCAGCAGCGCAGGCCCCGGAAACACCATATATTTT.